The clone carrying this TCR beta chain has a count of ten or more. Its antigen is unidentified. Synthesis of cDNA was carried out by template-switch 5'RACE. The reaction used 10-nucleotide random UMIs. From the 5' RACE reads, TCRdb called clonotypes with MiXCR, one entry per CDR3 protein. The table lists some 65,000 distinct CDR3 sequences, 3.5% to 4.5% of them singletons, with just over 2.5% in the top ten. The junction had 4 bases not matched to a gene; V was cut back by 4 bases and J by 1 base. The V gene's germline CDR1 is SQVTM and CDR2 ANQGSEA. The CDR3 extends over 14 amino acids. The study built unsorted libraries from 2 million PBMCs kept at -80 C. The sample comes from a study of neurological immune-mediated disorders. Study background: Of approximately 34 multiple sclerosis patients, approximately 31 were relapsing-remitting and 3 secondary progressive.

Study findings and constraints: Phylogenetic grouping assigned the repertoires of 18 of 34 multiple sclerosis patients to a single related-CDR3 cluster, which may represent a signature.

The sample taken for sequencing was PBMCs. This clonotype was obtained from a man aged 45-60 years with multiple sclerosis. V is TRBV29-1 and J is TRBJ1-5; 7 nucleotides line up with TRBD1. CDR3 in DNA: TGCAGCGTTGGGGACAGACCGAGCAATCAGCCCCAGCATTTT. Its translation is CSVGDRPSNQPQHF.